The 18 T cell receptor beta chains below come from one sample, sequenced in a study of T cells after yellow fever vaccination. TCRdb analysed the 5' RACE reads with MiXCR anew, one entry per CDR3 protein. The sample contains about 310,000 distinct CDR3 sequences, approximately 3.9% of which appear only once. The sequences come from PBMCs, collected on the day of the yellow fever booster vaccination. These receptor sequences come from a young man who received the YFV17D yellow fever vaccine.

In its sample, this clonotype was seen many times. The V and J genes are TRBV13 and TRBJ2-7; 8 bases agree with TRBD1. V dropped 4 bases and J dropped 7; count of bases not matched to a gene: 12. This CDR3 spans 15 amino acids. Germline CDR1 reads PRHDT; CDR2 reads FYEKMQ (reference sequence). CDR3 loop: CASSSGTMTGVEQYF. DNA for the CDR3: TGTGCCAGCAGCTCAGGAACCATGACAGGGGTGGAGCAGTACTTC.

This clonotype was observed many times. This rearrangement joins TRBV19 to TRBJ1-1; no clear D gene. Trimming cost V 2 bases and J 1 base, with 8 bases left between them. The CDR3 spans 14 residues. In germline, CDR1 is LNHDA, CDR2 SQIVND (reference sequence). CDR3 region: CASSISRGNTEAFF. CDR3 sequence (DNA): TGTGCCAGTAGTATATCGCGGGGGAACACTGAAGCTTTCTTT.

This clonotype came up a few times. The J gene is TRBJ2-7, the V gene TRBV7-6, with D perhaps given as TRBD1 or TRBD2 (5 bases each). This CDR3 is built from 13 residues. The germline CDR1 and CDR2 sequences are SGHVS and FNYEAQ. V was clipped by 4 bases and J by 7 bases, with 14 bases between them. CDR3 DNA: TGTGCCAGCAGCTCGGGGCCCCCAAGGGAGCAGTACTTC. Translation: CASSSGPPREQYF.

This clonotype has ten or more counts. The chain carries TRBV6-5 and TRBJ2-2; the D is unclear. The V and J ends lost 5 bases and 8 bases respectively, with 15 bases between them. Germline CDR1 MNHEY, CDR2 SVGAGI. The CDR3 length is 14 residues. CDR3 sequence reads: CASSNVNRPGELFF. CDR3 bases: TGTGCCAGCAGTAATGTCAACCGCCCGGGGGAGCTGTTTTTT.

The rearrangement links TRBV10-2 to TRBJ2-1; TRBD2 is a possible D gene (6 bases). V shed 9 bases and J shed 3 bases, with 12 bases lying between them. Germline V lookup: CDR1 WSHSY, CDR2 SAAADI. The CDR3 sequence is 13 residues long. The CDR3 here is CASKVAVYNEQFF. The CDR3, as DNA: TGCGCCAGTAAAGTAGCGGTCTACAATGAGCAGTTCTTC.

This clonotype showed up many times. The chain recombines TRBV6-5 with TRBJ2-6; a weak D match, TRBD1 (6 bases). Trimming stripped 0 bases from V and 0 bases from J, with 18 bases between. The germline V gene encodes CDR1 MNHEY and CDR2 SVGAGI. CDR3 size: 20 residues. CDR3 DNA: TGTGCCAGCAGTTACTCAGGGTACAGGGCTTCCAGCTCTGGGGCCAACGTCCTGACTTTC. Protein product: CASSYSGYRASSSGANVLTF.

The chain recombines TRBV6-5 with TRBJ2-7; TRBD1 agrees at 8 bases. CDR1 and CDR2 (germline): MNHEY, SVGAGI. The V gene end was trimmed by 6 bases and the J gene end by 3 bases; junction bases not matched to a gene: 4. The CDR3 consists of 13 residues. CDR3 sequence reads: CASSSQGGYEQYF. CDR3 sequence (DNA): TGTGCCAGCAGCTCACAGGGGGGCTACGAGCAGTACTTC.

This clonotype was counted only a few times. The J gene is TRBJ1-5, the V gene TRBV12-3 or TRBV12-4, with a possible D match to TRBD1 (6 bases). V gave up 2 bases and J gave up 7 bases, with 15 bases separating them. This CDR3 contains 15 residues. CDR3 protein: CASSLSRGARQPQHF. The DNA of the CDR3 is TGTGCCAGCAGTTTAAGCCGGGGGGCCAGACAGCCCCAGCATTTT.

This clonotype was recorded a few times. V is TRBV28 and J is TRBJ1-5, with a tentative D call TRBD1 (6 bases). V lost 11 bases and J 0 bases, leaving 8 bases between the germline ends. Germline assignment: CDR1 MDHEN and CDR2 SYDVKM. The CDR3 extends over 12 amino acids. CDR3 bases: TGTGCCCAGGGGTATAGCAATCAGCCCCAGCATTTT. Protein sequence: CAQGYSNQPQHF.

This clonotype was seen a few times. V is TRBV7-2 and J is TRBJ1-2; D unclear. The CDR3 loop spans 15 amino acids. Germline assignment: CDR1 SGHTA and CDR2 FQGNSA. Trimming pared 5 bases from V and 4 bases from J, leaving 17 bases between. The CDR3 loop is CASSQYPTASYGYTF. The CDR3 DNA is TGTGCCAGCAGCCAATACCCCACAGCTTCCTATGGCTACACCTTC.

Note on this clonotype: A much larger clone differs from this one at a single base, so this may be a read error. V and J are TRBV5-1 and TRBJ2-7; the D is unclear. In germline, CDR1 is SGHRS, CDR2 YFSETQ. The V and J ends lost 5 bases and 1 base respectively, with 7 bases between them. The CDR3 is 12 residues long. This CDR3 reads CASRSTSYEQYF. The CDR3 nucleotides are TGCGCCAGCAGAAGCACGTCCTACGAGCAGTACTTC.

This clonotype was seen repeatedly, ten times or more. The chain links TRBV20-1 to TRBJ2-4; no reliable D call. V dropped 1 base and J dropped 9 bases, with 13 bases sitting between them. CDR1 is DFQATT, CDR2 SNEGSKA, per germline (reference sequence). This CDR3 spans 13 amino acids. The CDR3 DNA sequence: TGCAGTGCTAGAGTTTTGGGATTCGCCATTCAGTACTTC. This codes for CSARVLGFAIQYF.

The DNA for the CDR3 is TGTGCCAGCAGTTTCCTTGGGGGTAAGGATTCACCCCTCCACTTT. It specifies CASSFLGGKDSPLHF. The chain couples TRBV27 to TRBJ1-6; D may be TRBD1 (5 bases). Germline-derived CDR1 and CDR2 are MNHEY and SMNVEV (reference sequence). Deletions cut 3 bases from V and 8 bases from J, with 14 bases between. CDR3 size: 15 residues.

This clonotype was counted many times. The chain links TRBV7-6 to TRBJ2-7, with D tentatively TRBD1 (6 bases). V lost 3 bases and J 4 bases, leaving 10 bases between the germline ends. The CDR3 length is 13 residues. Germline V gives CDR1 SGHVS, CDR2 FNYEAQ. CDR3 amino acids: CASSLKTGYEQYF. CDR3 nucleotides: TGTGCCAGCAGCTTGAAAACAGGGTACGAGCAGTACTTC.

This clonotype was detected a few times. The genes are TRBV6-6 and TRBJ2-1; D is undetermined. There are 14 residues in the CDR3. CDR1 is MNHNY and CDR2 is SVGAGI in the germline V gene (reference sequence). Trimming left V 0 bases short and J 4 bases short, with 7 bases between. CDR3 nucleotide sequence: TGTGCCAGCAGTTACTCATCAGATTACAATGAGCAGTTCTTC. Amino acids: CASSYSSDYNEQFF.

This clonotype was counted at least ten times. V gene TRBV9 combines with J gene TRBJ2-7, with D unresolved. Trimming left V 5 bases short and J 0 bases short, with 9 bases between. CDR3 length equals 13 residues. Per germline, CDR1 SGDLS and CDR2 YYNGEE. The CDR3 DNA is TGTGCCAGCAGTCCCGGTGTCTCCTACGAGCAGTACTTC. Its protein is CASSPGVSYEQYF.

This clonotype occurred many times. The rearrangement links TRBV7-2 to TRBJ1-6; D is ambiguous. Germline assignment: CDR1 SGHTA and CDR2 FQGNSA. The CDR3 runs to 14 residues. V lost 6 bases and J 0 bases, leaving 6 bases between the germline ends. CDR3 DNA sequence: TGTGCCAGCAGAACCAGCTCCTATAATTCACCCCTCCACTTT. Its translation is CASRTSSYNSPLHF.

The chain recombines TRBV4-1 with TRBJ1-6; TRBD1 is a possible D gene (6 bases). The CDR3 runs 14 residues. From germline, CDR1 is MGHRA and CDR2 YSYEKL. Trimming removed 2 bases at V and 4 bases at J, with 6 bases between. CDR3 protein: CASSQQGYNSPLHF. CDR3 bases: TGCGCCAGCAGCCAACAGGGGTATAATTCACCCCTCCACTTT.